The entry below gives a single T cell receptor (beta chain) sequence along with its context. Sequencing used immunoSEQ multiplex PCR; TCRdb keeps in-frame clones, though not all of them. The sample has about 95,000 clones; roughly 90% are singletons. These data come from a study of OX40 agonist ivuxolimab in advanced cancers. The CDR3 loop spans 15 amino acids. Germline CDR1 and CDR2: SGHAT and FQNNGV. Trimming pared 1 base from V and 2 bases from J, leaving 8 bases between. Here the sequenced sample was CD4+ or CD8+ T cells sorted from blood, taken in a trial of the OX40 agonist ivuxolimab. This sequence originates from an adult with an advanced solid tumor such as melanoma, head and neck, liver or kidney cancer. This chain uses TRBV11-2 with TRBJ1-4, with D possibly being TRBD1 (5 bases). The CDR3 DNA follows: TGTGCCAGCAGCTTAGCGGGGGGGACTAATGAAAAACTGTTTTTT. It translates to CASSLAGGTNEKLFF.